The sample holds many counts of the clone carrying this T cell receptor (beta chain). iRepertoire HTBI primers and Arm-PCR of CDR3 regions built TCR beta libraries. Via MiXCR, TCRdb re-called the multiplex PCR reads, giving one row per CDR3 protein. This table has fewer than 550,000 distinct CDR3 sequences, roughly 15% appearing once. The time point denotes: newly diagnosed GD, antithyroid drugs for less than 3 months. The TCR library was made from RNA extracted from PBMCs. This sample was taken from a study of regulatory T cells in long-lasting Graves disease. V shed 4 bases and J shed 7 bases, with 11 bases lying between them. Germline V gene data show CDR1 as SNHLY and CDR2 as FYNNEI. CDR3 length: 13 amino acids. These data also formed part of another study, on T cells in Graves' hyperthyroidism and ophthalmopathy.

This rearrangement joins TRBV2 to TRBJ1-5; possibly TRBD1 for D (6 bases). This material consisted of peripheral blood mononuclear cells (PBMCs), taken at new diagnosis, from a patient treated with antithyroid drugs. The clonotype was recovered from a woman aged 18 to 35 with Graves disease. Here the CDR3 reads CASSGTDRQPQHF. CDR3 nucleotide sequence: TGTGCCAGCAGTGGGACAGATCGACAGCCCCAGCATTTT.